Presented here are 14 T cell receptor beta chains from one specimen sequenced in a study of cytotoxic CD8 clonotypes in ibrutinib-treated CLL. Assay used: immunoSEQ multiplex PCR; TCRdb lists only in-frame clones, some missing. This table holds 110,000 to 150,000 clones, approximately 80% found once. Sequenced material: PBMCs, taken after 24 months of ibrutinib treatment. The receptors were gathered from a human donor with chronic lymphocytic leukemia.

The J gene is TRBJ2-2, the V gene TRBV7-3, with D perhaps matching TRBD2 (6 bases). Trimming removed 4 bases from V and 6 bases from J, with 6 bases in between. This CDR3 region has 12 residues. Germline V lookup: CDR1 SGHTA, CDR2 FQGTGA. CDR3 residues: CASSSSAGELFF. The CDR3 nucleotides are TGTGCCAGCAGCTCTAGCGCCGGGGAGCTGTTTTTT.

The V gene is TRBV27, the J gene TRBJ1-1; TRBD1 agrees at 8 bases. The CDR3 is 16 amino acids. V was clipped by 5 bases and J by 6 bases; unmatched bases: 14. The germline CDR1 and CDR2 sequences are MNHEY and SMNVEV (reference sequence). The CDR3 region has the DNA TGTGCCAGCAGTCCCGACAGGGGATGGGGATTCTCTGAAGCTTTCTTT. Amino acid sequence: CASSPDRGWGFSEAFF.

This clone turned up a few times. The genes are TRBV5-1 and TRBJ1-1; D unresolved. Deletions cut 6 bases from V and 4 bases from J, with 16 bases between. The germline gives CDR1 SGHRS, CDR2 YFSETQ. The CDR3 is 14 amino acids. In DNA form, the CDR3 reads TGCGCCAGCACCCCCGACCCAGGCACCACTGAAGCTTTCTTT. This translates into CASTPDPGTTEAFF.

This clone was seen more than once but under ten times. The rearrangement uses TRBV5-1 and TRBJ2-5; 10 bases are a match to TRBD1. In germline, CDR1 is SGHRS, CDR2 YFSETQ. The V gene end was trimmed by 4 bases and the J gene end by 4 bases; junction bases not matched to a gene: 4. The CDR3 totals 14 residues. The CDR3 protein is CASSTRDRGETQYF. The CDR3 nucleotides read TGCGCCAGCAGCACCCGGGACAGGGGAGAGACCCAGTACTTC.

Only a few counts were recorded for this clone. The chain is built from TRBV19 and TRBJ1-5; D gene uncertain. V was cut by 3 bases and J by 1 base, with 13 bases left in between. CDR1 LNHDA and CDR2 SQIVND come from the germline V gene (reference sequence). The CDR3 runs to 16 residues. The CDR3 sequence: CASSIPGLGSNQPQHF. The CDR3 DNA reads TGTGCCAGTAGTATCCCTGGGCTTGGGAGCAATCAGCCCCAGCATTTT.

The count of this clone is one. The V gene is TRBV28, the J gene TRBJ2-7; TRBD2 might be the D (6 bases). CDR3 size: 12 residues. V shed 7 bases and J shed 2 bases, with 9 bases lying between them. The germline CDR1 and CDR2 sequences are MDHEN and SYDVKM. The CDR3 DNA is TGTGCCAGCACGGGGGTACCCTACGAGCAGTACTTC. Translation gives CASTGVPYEQYF. Filled out from reference TRBV28 and TRBJ2-7, the complete variable domain reads DVKVTQSSRYLVKRTGEKVFLECVQDMDHENMFWYRQDPGLGLRLIYFSYDVKMKEKGDIPEGYSVSREKKERFSLILESASTNQTSMYLCASTGVPYEQYFGPGTRLTVT.

The gene calls are TRBV7-2 and TRBJ2-3, with 8 nucleotides matching TRBD2. With 1 base clipped from V and 6 bases from J, the junction kept 3 bases outside the gene matches. In germline, CDR1 is SGHTA, CDR2 FQGNSA. CDR3 length: 14 residues. Here the CDR3 reads CASSLGERGDTQYF. The CDR3 DNA sequence: TGTGCCAGCAGCTTAGGCGAGCGGGGGGATACGCAGTATTTT.

This chain links TRBV21-1 with TRBJ2-5; the table's D call TRBD2 went unverified against the DNA. TRBV21-1 constitutes a pseudogene. The CDR3 is 15 amino acids. CDR3 sequence (DNA): TGTGCCAGCAGCAAAATCCGGGAGCAGGAAGAGACCCAGTACTTC. Translating gives CASSKIREQEETQYF.

V usage is TRBV7-9 and J usage is TRBJ2-3; the match to TRBD2 covers 7 bases. The CDR3 consists of 18 residues. The V segment lost 5 bases and the J segment 0 bases; nucleotides outside the gene matches: 14. CDR1 SEHNR and CDR2 FQNEAQ come from the germline V gene (reference sequence). Here the CDR3 DNA reads TGTGCCAGCAGCCACGGGGGAGGGGCAATTGCTAGCACAGATACGCAGTATTTT. Protein sequence: CASSHGGGAIASTDTQYF.

This chain links TRBV27 with TRBJ2-3; 8 nucleotides agree with TRBD1. V trimming: 5 bases; J trimming: 9 bases; junction bases outside the gene matches: 13. This CDR3 comprises 15 residues. The germline V gene encodes CDR1 MNHEY and CDR2 SMNVEV (reference sequence). The CDR3, as DNA: TGTGCCAGCAGTCCCGGACAGGGCCCCCCGGGAACGCAGTATTTT. Translating it yields CASSPGQGPPGTQYF.

In its sample, this clone was seen a few times. V is TRBV4-1 and J is TRBJ1-5; the D is unclear. Trimming left V 8 bases short and J 3 bases short, with 14 bases between. Germline CDR1 and CDR2: MGHRA and YSYEKL. The CDR3 loop spans 14 amino acids. The CDR3 sequence is CASASEVANQPQHF. The CDR3 nucleotides are TGCGCCAGCGCCTCCGAGGTTGCCAATCAGCCCCAGCATTTT.

The rearrangement joins TRBV18 to TRBJ2-2, with a possible D match to TRBD2 (5 bases). V shed 2 bases and J shed 3 bases, with 10 bases lying between them. CDR1 is KGHSH and CDR2 is LQKENI in the germline V gene. The CDR3 is made up of 15 amino acids. In DNA, the CDR3 is TGTGCCAGCTCACCATTCGGGCGGGACACCGGGGAGCTGTTTTTT. Translation gives CASSPFGRDTGELFF.

This chain joins TRBV29-1 and TRBJ2-7, with D possibly being TRBD1 (5 bases). V was cut by 7 bases and J by 6 bases, with 16 bases left in between. CDR1 and CDR2 (germline): SQVTM, ANQGSEA. This CDR3 region has 12 residues. The CDR3 sequence: CSATGAGLEQYF. The CDR3 DNA is TGCAGCGCCACTGGGGCCGGGCTCGAGCAGTACTTC.

The rearrangement links TRBV2 to TRBJ2-3; maybe TRBD1 (6 bases). From germline, CDR1 is SNHLY and CDR2 FYNNEI. There are 13 residues in the CDR3. V lost 10 bases, J lost 2 bases, and 13 bases lay in between. The CDR3: CATGQFNTDTQYF. CDR3 coding DNA: TGTGCCACCGGACAGTTCAACACAGATACGCAGTATTTT.